Sequencing of this T cell receptor (beta chain) was carried out in a study of cytomegalovirus exposure and HLA in healthy donors. Study-level background: Ancestry clustering placed 70% to 90% of 350 to 500 genotyped donors in the Caucasian-associated cluster. The study, taken as a whole, reports: HLA alleles showed associations with 15,000 to 20,000 TCR beta sequences in a later analysis, at a 0.05 false discovery rate. Among TCR beta chains, those listed as cytomegalovirus-associated numbered more than 150.

It was with 60 Vbeta and 13 Jbeta primers that the PCR ran. Produced via immunoSEQ multiplex PCR; TCRdb's table is partial and in-frame only. The table records about 130,000 clones, about 80% of them present only once. This CDR3 has 15 amino acids. Germline V gene lookup returns CDR1 MGHRA and CDR2 YSYEKL. Trimming pared 0 bases from V and 1 base from J, leaving 8 bases between. Despite likely unrecorded immune exposures, the donors were nominally healthy at the time of sampling. This clone was picked up a small number of times. Its specificity is not known. The sequencing sample was made of PBMCs. This chain connects TRBV4-1 to TRBJ2-3; D call uncertain. The TCR comes from a middle-aged man in good health and CMV-seronegative. The CDR3 sequence is CASSQESPGTDTQYF. The CDR3 DNA reads as TGCGCCAGCAGCCAAGAATCCCCCGGCACAGATACGCAGTATTTT.